This paragraph reports one T cell receptor beta chain. Its antigen remains unknown. This entry comes from a study of CD8 T cells in Susac syndrome. Overall study results and limits: The number of individuals included in the study's TCR sequencing and HLA analysis was acknowledged as relatively small.

Reverse transcription of 0.5 to 1 ug RNA was performed with random hexamers. TCRdb re-called the immunoSEQ multiplex PCR reads with MiXCR, one entry per CDR3 protein. The sample yields about 200,000 distinct CDR3 sequences, 85% to 95% seen once. Sequencing input: CD4+ T cells from PBMCs. The source of this sequence is a human donor in good health.

Here the CDR3 DNA reads TGTGCCAGCAGCCGGAAGTCAGCTAACACTGAAGCTTTCTTT. Translated, it gives CASSRKSANTEAFF. The rearrangement joins TRBV3-1 to TRBJ1-1, with D unclear. CDR1 is LGHDT and CDR2 is YNNKEL in the germline V gene (reference sequence). Between the trimmed V and J ends, which lost 4 bases and 2 bases, there was a span of 11 bases. The CDR3 covers 14 residues.